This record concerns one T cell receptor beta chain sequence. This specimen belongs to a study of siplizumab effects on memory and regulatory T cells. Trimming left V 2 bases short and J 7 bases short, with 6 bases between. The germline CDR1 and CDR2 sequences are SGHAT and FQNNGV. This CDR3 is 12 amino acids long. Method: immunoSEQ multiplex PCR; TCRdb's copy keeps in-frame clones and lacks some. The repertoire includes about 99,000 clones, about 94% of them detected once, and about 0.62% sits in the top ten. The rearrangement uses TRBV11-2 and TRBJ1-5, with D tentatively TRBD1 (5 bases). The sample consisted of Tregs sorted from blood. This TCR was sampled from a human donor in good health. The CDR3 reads CASSLQGQPQHF. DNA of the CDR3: TGTGCCAGCAGCTTACAGGGACAGCCCCAGCATTTT.